These 9 T cell receptor beta chains share one sample of origin, sequenced in a study of blood T cell repertoires in COVID-19. The repertoire was sequenced with immunoSEQ multiplex PCR; TCRdb's copy has only in-frame clones and lacks some. The data hold just over 250,000 clones, with 80% to 90% observed a single time. The material sequenced was PBMCs or T cells enriched from blood (not recorded which). The receptors here all came from a man aged 30 to 45 with acute COVID-19.

In its sample, this clone was seen a few times. The chain has TRBV12-3 or TRBV12-4 and TRBJ1-2, with D perhaps TRBD1 (5 bases). This CDR3 is built from 12 residues. The germline V and J ends were trimmed by 8 bases and 8 bases, with 15 bases remaining between them. CDR3 nucleotide sequence: TGTGCCAGCGGGACTTCAGTGGGCGGCTACACCTTC. This gives the protein CASGTSVGGYTF.

This sequence joins TRBV15 and TRBJ2-2, with D perhaps matching TRBD1 (5 bases). The germline CDR1 and CDR2 sequences are LNHNV and YYDKDF (reference sequence). The V end lost 4 bases, the J end lost 1 base, and 10 bases lay between the germline ends. The CDR3 spans 15 residues. CDR3 amino acids: CATSKGDRNTGELFF. In nucleotides, the CDR3 is TGTGCCACCAGCAAAGGGGATAGGAACACCGGGGAGCTGTTTTTT.

The gene calls are TRBV18 and TRBJ2-1, with D possibly TRBD1 on 6 matching bases. CDR3 length: 15 residues. Trimming took off 3 bases at V and 2 bases at J, with 11 bases between the two ends. Germline CDR1 and CDR2: KGHSH and LQKENI. The CDR3 is CASSPQGSTYNEQFF. The CDR3 DNA sequence: TGTGCCAGCTCACCCCAGGGGTCAACCTACAATGAGCAGTTCTTC.

Concerning this clone itself: A much bigger clone sits one base away, suggesting this may be a read error. This chain links TRBV5-4 with TRBJ1-5; possibly TRBD1 for D (6 bases). The CDR3 runs to 16 residues. V was clipped by 1 base and J by 1 base, with 12 bases between them. Germline V CDR1 and CDR2: SGHNT, YYREEE (reference sequence). Written as DNA, the CDR3 is TGTGCCAGCAGCTTGTTCGCAGGGGACAGCAATCAGCCCCAGCATTTT. This sequence encodes CASSLFAGDSNQPQHF.

The rearrangement joins TRBV3-1 (or the pseudogene TRBV3-2) to TRBJ1-4; no definite D call. CDR3 length: 13 residues. The V gene lost 4 bases and the J gene lost 7 bases, with 10 bases spanning the gap. The V gene's germline CDR1 is LGHDT and CDR2 YNNKEL (reference sequence). CDR3 DNA sequence: TGTGCCAGCAGCCCCCTACCGGGTGAAAAACTGTTTTTT. This codes for CASSPLPGEKLFF.

This chain uses TRBV11-2 with TRBJ1-2; D call uncertain. Germline CDR1 SGHAT, CDR2 FQNNGV. The CDR3 loop spans 14 amino acids. Deletions cut 0 bases from V and 5 bases from J, with 10 bases between. In DNA, the CDR3 is TGTGCCAGCAGCTTAGATGGCGGGTTATATGGCTACACCTTC. This translates into CASSLDGGLYGYTF.

The chain employs TRBV14 and TRBJ1-5, with D uncertain. The germline V and J ends were trimmed by 3 bases and 7 bases, with 7 bases remaining between them. Germline lookup yields CDR1 SGHDN and CDR2 FVKESK. There are 12 residues in the CDR3. CDR3 DNA: TGTGCCAGCAGCCACGAGGGCCAGCCCCAGCATTTT. This codes for CASSHEGQPQHF. The variable domain in full, completed from reference TRBV14 and TRBJ1-5, reads EAGVTQFPSHSVIEKGQTVTLRCDPISGHDNLYWYRRVMGKEIKFLLHFVKESKQDESGMPNNRFLAERTGGTYSTLKVQPAELEDSGVYFCASSHEGQPQHFGDGTRLSIL.

This clone was counted between two and nine times. The chain carries TRBV19 and TRBJ1-2; D gene unclear. V lost 9 bases and J lost 2, with 16 bases in between. Per germline, CDR1 LNHDA and CDR2 SQIVND (reference sequence). CDR3 size: 14 residues. The CDR3 protein is CASRREQMNYGYTF. The CDR3 DNA reads as TGTGCCAGCCGACGGGAGCAAATGAACTATGGCTACACCTTC.

The V call is TRBV28, the J call TRBJ1-6; no clear D gene. Germline CDR1 and CDR2: MDHEN and SYDVKM. Trimming removed 2 bases at V and 6 bases at J, with 11 bases between. The CDR3 has 15 amino acids. CDR3 loop: CASSLRDWFNSPLHF. The CDR3 DNA sequence: TGTGCCAGCAGTTTACGAGACTGGTTTAATTCACCCCTCCACTTT.